The entry below gives a single TCR beta chain sequence along with its context. This sample is part of a study of CD8 T cells in Susac syndrome. The overall study: Patients with Susac syndrome, at blood draw, were therapy-naive, on corticosteroids, or on intravenous immunoglobulin alone.

This CDR3 comprises 13 residues. Looked up from germline, CDR1 is LGHNA and CDR2 is YNFKEQ. Trimming stripped 1 base from V and 4 bases from J, with 5 bases between. An amount of RNA that ranged from 0.5 to 1 ug was reverse transcribed with random hexamers. Across 54 Vbeta and 13 Jbeta, immunoSEQ multiplex PCR amplified TCR beta CDR3. TCRdb reprocessed the immunoSEQ multiplex PCR reads via MiXCR and lists one record per CDR3 protein. The repertoire holds some 150,000 distinct CDR3 sequences, just under 95% seen once, with roughly 0.14% in the top ten. TEMRA cells were FACS-enriched and CD8+ and CD4+ T cells negatively isolated.

The source of this sequence is a human donor with Susac syndrome. Sequencing used CD4+ T cells from PBMCs. The V and J genes are TRBV4-2 and TRBJ2-1; D remains ambiguous. The CDR3 loop is CASSQAQYNEQFF. The CDR3 region has the DNA TGTGCCAGCAGCCAAGCCCAGTACAATGAGCAGTTCTTC.